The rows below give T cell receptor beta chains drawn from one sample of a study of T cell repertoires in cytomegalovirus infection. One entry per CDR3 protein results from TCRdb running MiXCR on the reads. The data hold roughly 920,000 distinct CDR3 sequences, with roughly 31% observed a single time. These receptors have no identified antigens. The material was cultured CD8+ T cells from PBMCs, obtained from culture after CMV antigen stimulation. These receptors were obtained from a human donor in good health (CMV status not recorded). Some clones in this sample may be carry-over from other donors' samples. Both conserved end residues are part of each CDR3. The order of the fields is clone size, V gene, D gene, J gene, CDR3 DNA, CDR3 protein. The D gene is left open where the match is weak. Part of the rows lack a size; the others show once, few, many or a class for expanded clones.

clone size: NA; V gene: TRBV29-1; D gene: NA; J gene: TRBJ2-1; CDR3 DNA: TGCAGCGTTGAAGGGAGGGACAATGAGCAGTTCTTC; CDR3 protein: CSVEGRDNEQFF
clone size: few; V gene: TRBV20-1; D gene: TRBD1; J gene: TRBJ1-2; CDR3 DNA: TGCAGTGCTAGAGATCCGGTTTGGACAGGGATGAACGGCTACACCTTC; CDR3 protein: CSARDPVWTGMNGYTF
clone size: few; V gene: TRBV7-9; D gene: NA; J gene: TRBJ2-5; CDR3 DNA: TGTGCCAGCAGCGTCCACAGGGTTCAAGAGACCCAGTACTTC; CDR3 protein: CASSVHRVQETQYF
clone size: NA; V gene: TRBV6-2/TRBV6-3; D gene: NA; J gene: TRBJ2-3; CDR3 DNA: TGTGCCAGCAGCTGGGATCGCCCGGTTGCAGATACGCAGTATTTT; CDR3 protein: CASSWDRPVADTQYF
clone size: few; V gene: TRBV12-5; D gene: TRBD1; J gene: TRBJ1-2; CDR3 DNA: TGTGCTAGTGCCGTGGACAGGGGGCCTGGCTACACCTTC; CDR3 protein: CASAVDRGPGYTF
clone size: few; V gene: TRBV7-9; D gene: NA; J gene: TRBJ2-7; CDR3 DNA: TGTGCCAGCAGCTCCGTGGGGGTAGTCTCCTACGAGCAGTACTTC; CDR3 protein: CASSSVGVVSYEQYF
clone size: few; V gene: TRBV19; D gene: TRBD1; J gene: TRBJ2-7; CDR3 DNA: TGTGCCAGTAGTATCGCAGGGGGCTACGAGCAGTACTTC; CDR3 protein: CASSIAGGYEQYF
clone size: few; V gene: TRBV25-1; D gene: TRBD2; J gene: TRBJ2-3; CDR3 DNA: TGTGCCAGCAGTGAAGGACTAGCTTGGACAGATACGCAGTATTTT; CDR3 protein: CASSEGLAWTDTQYF
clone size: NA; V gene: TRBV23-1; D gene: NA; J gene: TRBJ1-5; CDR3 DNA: TGCGCCAGCAGTCAAGCGACCGGTGGAAGCCCACCCCCAAATCAGCCCCAGCATTTT; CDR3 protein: CASSQATGGSPPPNQPQHF
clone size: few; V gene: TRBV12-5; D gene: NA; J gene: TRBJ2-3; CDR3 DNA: TGTGCTAGTGGTGGTGGGACCACAGATACGCAGTATTTT; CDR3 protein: CASGGGTTDTQYF
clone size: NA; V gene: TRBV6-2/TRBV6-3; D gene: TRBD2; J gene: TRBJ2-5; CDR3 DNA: TGTGCCAGCAGTTCTCTAGCGGAGTTCTCAGAGACCCAGTACTTC; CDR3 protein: CASSSLAEFSETQYF
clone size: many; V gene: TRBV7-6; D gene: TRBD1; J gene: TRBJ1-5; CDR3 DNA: TGTGCCAGCAGCCCAAACAGGGGCCGCAATCAGCCCCAGCATTTT; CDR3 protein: CASSPNRGRNQPQHF